The 26 T cell receptor beta chains below come from one sample, sequenced in a study of CD8+ T cells in alopecia areata. Stated treatment: oral pan-JAK inhibitor, 5-10 mg twice daily. Once RNA had been extracted, it was reverse transcribed into cDNA to act as the sequencing template. Some clones are missing from TCRdb's copy, which holds only in-frame ones; the method was immunoSEQ multiplex PCR. The sample shows approximately 210,000 clones, 60% of them seen only once. The material was CD4+ T cells sorted from blood, obtained at week 24, from a patient treated with tofacitinib. Receptors originate from a human donor with alopecia areata.

The chain joins TRBV15 to TRBJ2-7; 7 bases match TRBD1. Losses at the gene ends were 0 bases for V and 7 bases for J; bases not matched to a gene: 6. Germline V gene data show CDR1 as LNHNV and CDR2 as YYDKDF (reference sequence). CDR3 size: 14 residues. The CDR3 nucleotides read TGTGCCACCAGCAGAGATTTGACAGGGAGAGAGCAGTACTTC. Its protein product is CATSRDLTGREQYF.

The CDR3 sequence is CSVGRGAGGANVLTF. In DNA, the CDR3 is TGCAGCGTTGGAAGGGGGGCCGGGGGGGCCAACGTCCTGACTTTC. The J gene is TRBJ2-6, the V gene TRBV29-1, with D perhaps matching TRBD1 or TRBD2 (6 bases each). The CDR3 sequence is 15 residues long. V lost 4 bases to trimming and J lost 4 bases, with 14 bases between them. Germline-derived CDR1 and CDR2 are SQVTM and ANQGSEA.

The gene calls are TRBV29-1 and TRBJ1-4, with D possibly being TRBD1 (5 bases). Trimming took off 1 base at V and 15 bases at J, with 9 bases between the two ends. The CDR3 sequence is 10 residues long. Germline V gives CDR1 SQVTM, CDR2 ANQGSEA. CDR3 bases: TGCAGCGTTGAAGCTGGGGCAATGTTTTTT. Protein: CSVEAGAMFF.

The chain joins TRBV14 to TRBJ2-5; D is undetermined. The V gene lost 0 bases and the J gene lost 5 bases, with 13 bases spanning the gap. The CDR3 sequence is 15 residues long. Germline V gene sequence: CDR1 SGHDN, CDR2 FVKESK. The chain's CDR3 is CASSQDRFKEETQYF. The CDR3 nucleotides read TGTGCCAGCAGCCAAGATCGGTTTAAAGAGGAGACCCAGTACTTC.

This chain joins TRBV30 and TRBJ1-1; the D is unclear. CDR1 GTSNPN and CDR2 SVGIG come from the germline V gene (reference sequence). There are 12 residues in the CDR3. V lost 7 bases to trimming and J lost 2 bases, with 11 bases between them. The CDR3 sequence is CASRQDNTEAFF. The CDR3 DNA follows: TGTGCCTCCCGACAAGATAACACTGAAGCTTTCTTT.

The chain links TRBV29-1 to TRBJ1-2, with a weak D call TRBD1 (6 bases). The germline V and J ends were trimmed by 4 bases and 7 bases, with 10 bases remaining between them. The CDR3 loop spans 11 amino acids. Germline CDR1 reads SQVTM; CDR2 reads ANQGSEA. In DNA form, the CDR3 reads TGCAGCGTTGGAGGGGGGTCTGGCTACACCTTC. Translated, it gives CSVGGGSGYTF.

The V call is TRBV5-1, the J call TRBJ1-1, with TRBD1 as a possible D gene (5 bases). CDR1 is SGHRS and CDR2 is YFSETQ in the germline V gene. The CDR3 consists of 14 residues. Trimming stripped 4 bases from V and 2 bases from J, with 12 bases between. The CDR3 sequence: CASSGKTENTEAFF. CDR3 DNA: TGCGCCAGCAGCGGAAAGACAGAAAACACTGAAGCTTTCTTT.

This clone has only one observation. The chain is built from TRBV18 and TRBJ2-5, with 10 bases fitting TRBD1. Looked up from germline, CDR1 is KGHSH and CDR2 is LQKENI. This CDR3 contains 15 residues. The J segment lost 0 bases and the V segment lost 5 bases, leaving 3 bases of the junction unmatched. Here the CDR3 DNA reads TGTGCCAGCTCAAGGGACAGGGGCAACCAAGAGACCCAGTACTTC. Translated, it gives CASSRDRGNQETQYF.

This clone was seen a single time. V usage is TRBV30 and J usage is TRBJ1-1; D unresolved. Germline V CDR1 and CDR2: GTSNPN, SVGIG (reference sequence). V lost 3 bases, J lost 1 base, and 9 bases lay in between. The CDR3 is 13 amino acids. CDR3 amino acids: CAWRWRSNTEAFF. CDR3 nucleotide sequence: TGTGCCTGGAGGTGGCGATCGAACACTGAAGCTTTCTTT.

The chain has TRBV5-6 and TRBJ2-6, with no clear D. The germline CDR1 and CDR2 sequences are SGHDT and YYEEEE. Between the trimmed V and J ends, which lost 3 bases and 2 bases, there was a span of 12 bases. The CDR3 sequence is 16 residues long. The CDR3: CASSSHPAPGANVLTF. CDR3 in DNA: TGTGCCAGCAGCTCCCACCCGGCACCTGGGGCCAACGTCCTGACTTTC. The full variable domain, in which reference TRBV5-6 and TRBJ2-6 provide the parts outside the CDR3, is DAGVTQSPTHLIKTRGQQVTLRCSPKSGHDTVSWYQQALGQGPQFIFQYYEEEERQRGNFPDRFSGHQFPNYSSELNVNALLLGDSALYLCASSSHPAPGANVLTFGAGSRLTVL.

The J gene is TRBJ1-5, the V gene TRBV30; unclear D gene. Germline values: CDR1 GTSNPN, CDR2 SVGIG (reference sequence). The CDR3 length is 13 residues. Trimming removed 3 bases at V and 0 bases at J, with 6 bases between. CDR3 amino acids: CAWRDNSNQPQHF. The CDR3 DNA reads TGTGCCTGGAGAGATAATAGCAATCAGCCCCAGCATTTT.

In this sample, this clone turned up a few times. At one of its ends the junction is not consistent with the germline gene, which may arise from a read error. The chain recombines TRBV23-1 with TRBJ2-1; D might be TRBD2 (5 bases). TRBV23-1 falls under the ORF class, with uncertain function. This CDR3 has 13 residues. The CDR3 DNA sequence: TGCGCCAGCTTCCACAGAGACTACAGTGAGCAGTTCTTC. This translates into CASFHRDYSEQFF.

The rearrangement joins TRBV12-5 to TRBJ2-6; D is unresolved. CDR3 length: 13 amino acids. From germline, CDR1 is LGHNT and CDR2 FRNRAP. V dropped 2 bases and J dropped 3 bases, with 2 bases sitting between them. The CDR3 coding sequence is TGTGCTAGTGGTTTGAGTGGGGCCAACGTCCTGACTTTC. Its protein is CASGLSGANVLTF.

This clone has only a few counts. The chain recombines TRBV2 with TRBJ1-2; unclear D gene. Trimming took off 9 bases at V and 7 bases at J, with 21 bases between the two ends. Germline CDR1 and CDR2: SNHLY and FYNNEI. There are 14 residues in the CDR3. The CDR3 spells CASSVKGAGSGYTF. CDR3 sequence (DNA): TGTGCCAGTTCCGTTAAGGGCGCCGGGAGTGGCTACACCTTC.

The V call is TRBV6-5, the J call TRBJ1-6; the match to TRBD1 covers 9 bases. The germline CDR1 and CDR2 sequences are MNHEY and SVGAGI. With 5 bases clipped from V and 7 bases from J, the junction kept 6 bases outside the gene matches. The CDR3 spans 15 residues. CDR3 in amino acids: CASSRRQGGNSPLHF. The CDR3 DNA reads TGTGCCAGCAGTAGAAGACAGGGGGGGAATTCACCCCTCCACTTT.

J is TRBJ1-2 and V is TRBV29-1; D unresolved. Germline V CDR1 and CDR2: SQVTM, ANQGSEA. V dropped 7 bases and J dropped 3 bases, with 6 bases sitting between them. The CDR3 loop spans 10 amino acids. The CDR3: CSGWDYGYTF. The DNA for the CDR3 is TGCAGCGGATGGGACTATGGCTACACCTTC.

Only a few counts were recorded for this clone. CDR3 amino acids: CASSPTTGAGYTF. The CDR3 DNA is TGTGCCAGCAGCCCTACGACGGGAGCAGGCTACACCTTC. The V and J genes are TRBV7-2 and TRBJ1-2; D is uncertain. This CDR3 comprises 13 residues. The V gene's germline CDR1 is SGHTA and CDR2 FQGNSA. Trimming shortened V by 5 bases and J by 8 bases, and 15 bases separated the two germline ends.

This sequence joins TRBV29-1 and TRBJ2-7, with D maybe TRBD2 (5 bases). This CDR3 comprises 14 residues. Germline CDR1 and CDR2: SQVTM and ANQGSEA. V was trimmed by 5 bases and J by 3 bases, leaving 17 bases between them. The DNA for the CDR3 is TGCAGCGTTCTCACGGGGTACCCGATCTACGAGCAGTACTTC. It specifies CSVLTGYPIYEQYF.

CDR3 in amino acids: CASSLSGVGSPLHF. For the CDR3, the DNA is TGCGCCAGCAGCTTGTCAGGGGTAGGCTCACCCCTCCACTTT. The chain is built from TRBV5-1 and TRBJ1-6; tentative D call: TRBD1 (6 bases). The germline gives CDR1 SGHRS, CDR2 YFSETQ. The CDR3 has 14 amino acids. V lost 1 base and J 10 bases, leaving 12 bases between the germline ends.

This clone was detected only a few times. The CDR3 loop reads CASSARTGDTQYF. The CDR3 coding sequence is TGTGCCAGCAGCGCCCGGACAGGAGATACGCAGTATTTT. The V call is TRBV7-2, the J call TRBJ2-3, with 7 bases lining up with TRBD1. The germline CDR1 and CDR2 sequences are SGHTA and FQGNSA. Unmatched junction bases numbered 4, after V lost 5 bases and J lost 5 bases. This CDR3 contains 13 residues.

The CDR3 coding sequence is TGCGCCAGCAGCCAAGATACCGGGACAGGGGATGGCATTCAGTACTTC. This sequence encodes CASSQDTGTGDGIQYF. V is TRBV4-3 and J is TRBJ2-4; 10 bases are shared with TRBD1. CDR1 is LGHNA and CDR2 is YSLEER in the germline V gene. The length of the CDR3 is 16 residues. V lost 0 bases, J lost 9 bases, and 8 bases stayed unmatched.

This chain links TRBV27 with TRBJ1-1, with 9 bases lining up with TRBD1. The CDR3 is 16 residues long. With V trimmed by 5 bases and J by 1 base, 8 bases remained unmatched. Per the germline V gene, CDR1 is MNHEY and CDR2 is SMNVEV (reference sequence). The CDR3 loop is CASSPGQGKKNTEAFF. DNA of the CDR3: TGTGCCAGCAGTCCCGGACAGGGGAAGAAGAACACTGAAGCTTTCTTT.

This clone appeared a few times. The V and J genes are TRBV7-8 and TRBJ1-2; the D gene is possibly TRBD1 (5 bases). This CDR3 has 13 amino acids. CDR1 is SGHVS and CDR2 is FQNEAQ in the germline V gene. V lost 5 bases and J 4 bases, leaving 11 bases between the germline ends. The CDR3 sequence: CASSGRGPYGYTF. CDR3 bases: TGTGCCAGCAGCGGCCGGGGACCCTATGGCTACACCTTC.

CDR3 sequence: CSAGRVGDEQYF. DNA for the CDR3: TGCAGCGCCGGGCGGGTAGGAGACGAGCAGTACTTC. This chain links TRBV29-1 with TRBJ2-7, with a weak D call TRBD2 (5 bases). This CDR3 region has 12 residues. V was pared by 7 bases and J by 5 bases, with 15 bases between. CDR1 and CDR2 (germline): SQVTM, ANQGSEA.

The chain employs TRBV5-1 and TRBJ2-7; possibly TRBD2 for D (6 bases). Between the trimmed V and J ends, which lost 3 bases and 2 bases, there was a span of 9 bases. Germline assignment: CDR1 SGHRS and CDR2 YFSETQ. This CDR3 has 13 residues. The CDR3 protein is CASSYSGPYEQYF. CDR3 sequence (DNA): TGCGCCAGCAGCTATAGCGGACCCTACGAGCAGTACTTC.

This chain connects TRBV5-4 to TRBJ2-1, with 7 bases aligning to TRBD2. J gave up 5 bases and V 4 bases, and 15 bases lay outside the gene matches. The germline CDR1 and CDR2 sequences are SGHNT and YYREEE (reference sequence). CDR3 length equals 17 residues. The CDR3 sequence: CASSQEGGGPGDNEQFF. The DNA for the CDR3 is TGTGCCAGCAGCCAAGAGGGCGGGGGACCCGGAGACAATGAGCAGTTCTTC.